The 13 T cell receptor beta chains given below trace back to one sample, sequenced in a study of T-cell memory formation after mild COVID-19. TCRdb processed the 5' RACE reads anew with MiXCR; each CDR3 protein has one entry. The repertoire has under 700,000 distinct CDR3 sequences, about a fifth of them found once; the top ten carry approximately 12%. The sequenced sample consisted of PBMCs or a T cell subset sorted from them (not recorded which). Receptors were obtained from an adult woman who had mild COVID-19 (a few samples of this study predate the infection). Cell type and time point are not known.

This clonotype was detected only a few times. The genes are TRBV7-2 and TRBJ2-5; D is possibly TRBD1 or TRBD2 (5 bases each). There are 16 residues in the CDR3. The germline V and J ends were trimmed by 0 bases and 3 bases, with 14 bases remaining between them. Germline CDR1 SGHTA, CDR2 FQGNSA. As DNA, the CDR3 is TGTGCCAGCAGCTTAGCTCTGACAGTGAGGGAAGAGACCCAGTACTTC. Amino acid sequence: CASSLALTVREETQYF.

This clonotype has just a few counts. DNA for the CDR3: TGTGCCTGGAGTGTTCCGGAGACCCAGTACTTC. Its translation: CAWSVPETQYF. The chain uses TRBV30 and TRBJ2-5; unclear D gene. The V and J ends lost 0 bases and 5 bases respectively, with 4 bases between them. Per germline, CDR1 GTSNPN and CDR2 SVGIG (reference sequence). The CDR3 runs 11 residues. The full variable domain, its missing parts supplied by reference TRBV30 and TRBJ2-5, is SQTIHQWPATLVQPVGSPLSLECTVEGTSNPNLYWYRQAAGRGLQLLFYSVGIGQISSEVPQNLSASRPQDRQFILSSKKLLLSDSGFYLCAWSVPETQYFGPGTRLLVL.

There are a few counts of this clonotype. Compared with germline, one end of the junction differs, possibly owing to a read error. CDR3 loop: CATSWGQGDNEQFF. The DNA of the CDR3 is TGTGCCACCAGTTGGGGACAGGGCGACAATGAGCAGTTCTTC. The chain couples TRBV27 to TRBJ2-1, with 9 bases identical to TRBD1. There are 14 residues in the CDR3. Germline CDR1 MNHEY, CDR2 SMNVEV (reference sequence).

This clonotype has more than one count but fewer than ten. V usage is TRBV29-1 and J usage is TRBJ2-7; D is ambiguous. CDR3 size: 12 residues. V gave up 0 bases and J gave up 3 bases, with 6 bases separating them. Per germline, CDR1 SQVTM and CDR2 ANQGSEA. CDR3 nucleotides: TGCAGCGTTGAAGAAGGGTACTACGAGCAGTACTTC. It is translated as CSVEEGYYEQYF.

The rearrangement joins TRBV5-1 to TRBJ1-1; D ambiguous. Germline V gene data show CDR1 as SGHRS and CDR2 as YFSETQ. V was shortened by 1 base and J by 0 bases, with 13 bases between the two germline ends. The CDR3 has 16 amino acids. In DNA, the CDR3 is TGCGCCAGCAGCTTGCCGGAGAGAACTTTGAACACTGAAGCTTTCTTT. Its translation: CASSLPERTLNTEAFF. The variable domain in full, completed from reference TRBV5-1 and TRBJ1-1, reads KAGVTQTPRYLIKTRGQQVTLSCSPISGHRSVSWYQQTPGQGLQFLFEYFSETQRNKGNFPGRFSGRQFSNSRSEMNVSTLELGDSALYLCASSLPERTLNTEAFFGQGTRLTVV.

This chain connects TRBV5-1 to TRBJ1-4; D might be TRBD1 (6 bases). This CDR3 region has 14 residues. From germline, CDR1 is SGHRS and CDR2 YFSETQ. Trimming pared 2 bases from V and 8 bases from J, leaving 13 bases between. CDR3 region: CASSFQGFREKLFF. CDR3 sequence (DNA): TGCGCCAGCAGCTTTCAGGGGTTCCGGGAAAAACTGTTTTTT. The full variable domain, in which reference TRBV5-1 and TRBJ1-4 provide the parts outside the CDR3, is KAGVTQTPRYLIKTRGQQVTLSCSPISGHRSVSWYQQTPGQGLQFLFEYFSETQRNKGNFPGRFSGRQFSNSRSEMNVSTLELGDSALYLCASSFQGFREKLFFGSGTQLSVL.

At least ten counts were recorded for this clonotype. The V call is TRBV5-1, the J call TRBJ2-1; 9 bases map to TRBD2. The CDR3 runs to 16 residues. Germline V gene sequence: CDR1 SGHRS, CDR2 YFSETQ. The junction had 11 bases not matched to a gene; V was cut back by 0 bases and J by 10 bases. CDR3 bases: TGCGCCAGCAGCTTGGGGGTGACTAGCGGCCTTCTCGAGCAGTTCTTC. This translates into CASSLGVTSGLLEQFF.

This clonotype was counted ten times or more. The chain carries TRBV5-6 and TRBJ2-7; weak D call: TRBD1 (5 bases). The CDR3 runs to 13 residues. Per germline, CDR1 SGHDT and CDR2 YYEEEE. V was cut by 4 bases and J by 4 bases, with 12 bases left in between. CDR3 in amino acids: CASSEFTGYEQYF. CDR3 DNA sequence: TGTGCCAGCAGCGAGTTTACAGGTTACGAGCAGTACTTC.

The gene calls are TRBV5-6 and TRBJ2-3; 10 positions match TRBD2. The CDR3 runs to 16 residues. Germline CDR1 is SGHDT and CDR2 is YYEEEE. V lost 0 bases to trimming and J lost 4 bases; unmatched junction nucleotides: 5. CDR3 coding DNA: TGTGCCAGCAGCTTGGTTACTAGCGGGGCCTCAGATACGCAGTATTTT. Its translation is CASSLVTSGASDTQYF.

The table lists this clonotype with a few counts. J is TRBJ1-1 and V is TRBV25-1, with D tentatively TRBD1 (6 bases). The CDR3 is 18 amino acids. Trimming removed 3 bases from V and 2 bases from J, with 22 bases in between. Germline CDR1 reads MGHDK; CDR2 reads SYGVNS. This chain's CDR3 is CASSDVMAAPGHNTEAFF. In DNA, the CDR3 is TGTGCCAGCAGTGATGTTATGGCCGCACCGGGACACAACACTGAAGCTTTCTTT.

This clonotype was detected many times. The V and J genes are TRBV3-1 and TRBJ2-7; 8 bases match TRBD2. The J segment lost 3 bases and the V segment lost 8 bases, leaving 12 bases of the junction unmatched. This CDR3 is built from 15 residues. Germline CDR1 reads LGHDT; CDR2 reads YNNKEL (reference sequence). The CDR3 coding sequence is TGTGCCAGCGGCACGTGGTCTAGCGGGTACTACGAGCAGTACTTC. It is translated as CASGTWSSGYYEQYF.

The chain uses TRBV5-6 and TRBJ1-1; weak D call: TRBD1 (6 bases). This CDR3 is built from 16 residues. The V gene's germline CDR1 is SGHDT and CDR2 YYEEEE. V was trimmed by 4 bases and J by 3 bases, leaving 19 bases between them. CDR3 bases: TGTGCCAGCAGCCACATGATCAGGGGCACGGACACTGAAGCTTTCTTT. As protein: CASSHMIRGTDTEAFF.

This clonotype was observed a handful of times. The rearrangement uses TRBV6-6 and TRBJ2-3; D possibly uses TRBD1 or TRBD2 (5 bases each). This CDR3 is built from 18 residues. The V end was cut by 2 bases, the J end by 2 bases, with 20 bases between. Germline CDR1 and CDR2: MNHNY and SVGAGI (reference sequence). The chain's CDR3 is CASSYRGSPRGVTDTQYF. The CDR3 bases are TGTGCCAGCAGTTACCGGGGCAGCCCTAGAGGCGTCACAGATACGCAGTATTTT.